The TCR beta chain described here comes from a study of blood T cell repertoires in COVID-19. Study background: From the United States, Italy and Spain came samples of acute and convalescent COVID-19. T cells, B-cell-depleted T cells, or PBMCs provided the cDNA or gDNA that served as material.

The CDR3 contains 16 residues. Germline CDR1 LGHNA, CDR2 YSLEER. Trimming at V came to 1 base and at J to 11 bases, leaving 14 bases not matched to a gene. Per the original data handling: Reference gene primer amplification gave nucleated cell count estimates. The table came from immunoSEQ multiplex PCR; TCRdb's copy has only in-frame clones and leaves some out. V, J and clone size reflect that table, while D and trimming were determined from the DNA. The sample lists approximately 140,000 clones; around 81% were seen once. The TCR originated in a man between 60 and 70 years old with active or convalescent COVID-19. V gene TRBV4-3 combines with J gene TRBJ1-1, with 9 bases that match TRBD1. Input material: peripheral blood. The CDR3 DNA reads as TGCGCCAGCAGCCAAGTAGGGAGAACAGGGGGCTTGGGGGCTTTCTTT. This translates into CASSQVGRTGGLGAFF.